The sequence of this T cell receptor beta chain was determined in a study of CD8 T cell repertoires and HIV-1 epitope variants. Turning to the study itself: Twenty-five autologous and known Gag and Nef epitope variant peptides each stimulated T cells separately. Controls were a CMV, EBV and flu peptide pool, Ebola AY9 negative control, and no-peptide well. Enriched T cells were co-cultured with equal numbers of autologous T cell-negative antigen-presenting cells. Whole-study findings and limits: Some ten antigen-specific TCR beta clonotypes were found; roughly six seemed cross-reactive to variants.

Looked up from germline, CDR1 is LGHNA and CDR2 is YSLEER. V was shortened by 0 bases and J by 4 bases, with 10 bases between the two germline ends. The CDR3 covers 15 residues. TCRdb's copy holds only in-frame clones and misses some; the assay was immunoSEQ multiplex PCR. The sample records approximately 5,000 clones, around two thirds being singletons. Concerning this clone itself: What it binds is not known.

The chain joins TRBV4-3 to TRBJ1-3, with D maybe TRBD1 (5 bases). Sequenced material: cultured CD8+ T cells derived from PBMCs. The receptor comes from a male donor with HIV. CDR3 in amino acids: CASSQDWGFGNTIYF. The CDR3 nucleotides read TGCGCCAGCAGCCAAGATTGGGGGTTCGGAAACACCATATATTTT.